These 30 T cell receptor beta chains came from one sample sequenced in a study of response to subunit inactivated influenza vaccine. MiXCR was run by TCRdb on the RT-PCR reads, yielding one entry per CDR3 protein. The data show approximately 520,000 distinct CDR3 sequences, 25% seen once. The source was CD4+ T cells sorted from PBMCs, collected 4 to 6 days after vaccination. The origin of the receptors is a man in his forties or fifties who received an inactivated influenza vaccine.

This clonotype has just one count. The chain joins TRBV2 to TRBJ2-3; maybe TRBD1 (6 bases). Germline CDR1 is SNHLY and CDR2 is FYNNEI. V lost 10 bases to trimming and J lost 2 bases, with 31 bases between them. The CDR3 has 19 amino acids. The CDR3 protein is CAISKDILQGKALTDTQYF. The CDR3, as DNA: TGTGCCATCAGCAAAGATATCCTACAGGGTAAAGCACTCACAGATACGCAGTATTTT.

V usage is TRBV5-1 and J usage is TRBJ1-1, with 8 bases that match TRBD1. The CDR3 has 17 residues. CDR1 is SGHRS and CDR2 is YFSETQ in the germline V gene. J gave up 4 bases and V 0 bases, and 11 bases lay outside the gene matches. CDR3 loop: CASSLARTGGMSTEAFF. DNA for the CDR3: TGCGCCAGCAGCTTGGCCCGAACAGGGGGGATGAGCACTGAAGCTTTCTTT.

J is TRBJ2-1 and V is TRBV7-9; D is possibly TRBD2 (6 bases). V was clipped by 5 bases and J by 2 bases, with 19 bases between them. CDR1 is SEHNR and CDR2 is FQNEAQ in the germline V gene (reference sequence). The CDR3 runs to 17 residues. CDR3 DNA: TGTGCCAGCAGCCGCGGCGGAGGGTCCCCCGCCTACAATGAGCAGTTCTTC. This sequence encodes CASSRGGGSPAYNEQFF.

The table lists this clonotype with a few counts. The V and J genes are TRBV29-1 and TRBJ2-5; TRBD2 aligns across 7 bases. The CDR3 length is 13 residues. Germline trimming cut 6 bases from V and 2 bases from J; bases unmatched to any gene: 6. Germline V gene lookup returns CDR1 SQVTM and CDR2 ANQGSEA. CDR3 sequence reads: CSVGGRLQETQYF. The CDR3 nucleotides read TGCAGCGTCGGGGGGAGATTGCAAGAGACCCAGTACTTC.

This clonotype was detected only a few times. The chain carries TRBV6-1 and TRBJ1-5, with D unresolved. The CDR3 extends over 13 amino acids. CDR1 and CDR2 from the germline V gene are MNHNS and SASEGT. Trimming removed 3 bases at V and 6 bases at J, with 9 bases between. CDR3 sequence (DNA): TGTGCCAGCAGTGACCACAACGGTCAGCCCCAGCATTTT. Encoded protein: CASSDHNGQPQHF.

The chain links TRBV18 to TRBJ2-4; TRBD1 agrees at 7 bases. CDR1 KGHSH and CDR2 LQKENI come from the germline V gene. The CDR3 totals 16 residues. Trimming removed 3 bases from V and 3 bases from J; junction bases left unmatched: 8. The chain's CDR3 is CASSPSRGYGKNIQYF. The CDR3 DNA reads as TGTGCCAGCTCACCCAGCAGGGGGTACGGCAAAAACATTCAGTACTTC.

This clonotype was counted at least ten times. V usage is TRBV20-1 and J usage is TRBJ2-5; no reliable D call. CDR1 is DFQATT and CDR2 is SNEGSKA in the germline V gene (reference sequence). This CDR3 is built from 11 residues. The V and J ends lost 1 base and 5 bases respectively, with 5 bases between them. Here the CDR3 reads CSARVRETQYF. CDR3 DNA sequence: TGCAGTGCTAGAGTGCGCGAGACCCAGTACTTC.

This clonotype has only a few counts. V and J are TRBV12-3 or TRBV12-4 and TRBJ1-2; D unclear. The CDR3 has 12 residues. Trimming cost V 5 bases and J 4 bases, with 8 bases left between them. The CDR3 DNA sequence: TGTGCCAGCAGTCAGCCGAGCTATGGCTACACCTTC. This translates into CASSQPSYGYTF.

This sequence joins TRBV5-1 and TRBJ1-2; 12 bases fit TRBD1. Trimming at V came to 6 bases and at J to 6 bases, leaving 9 bases not matched to a gene. Germline V gene data show CDR1 as SGHRS and CDR2 as YFSETQ. The CDR3 has 15 amino acids. The CDR3 coding sequence is TGCGCCAGCAACCCCGGGACAGGGGGCATGGATGGCTACACCTTC. Protein product: CASNPGTGGMDGYTF.

The chain combines TRBV29-1 with TRBJ2-5, with D uncertain. V dropped 2 bases and J dropped 5 bases, with 12 bases sitting between them. CDR1 is SQVTM and CDR2 is ANQGSEA in the germline V gene. This CDR3 has 13 amino acids. DNA of the CDR3: TGCAGCGTTGAAAGCTCCCGGCGGGAGACCCAGTACTTC. Its translation is CSVESSRRETQYF.

There are a few counts of this clonotype. One junction end disagrees with the germline gene, perhaps due to a read error. CDR3 bases: TGTGCCAGCAGCTTAAGACAGCAAGGGACCCAGTACTTC. Protein: CASSLRQQGTQYF. The chain is built from TRBV7-9 and TRBJ2-5, with D perhaps TRBD1 (5 bases). This CDR3 contains 13 residues. Germline-derived CDR1 and CDR2 are SEHNR and FQNEAQ (reference sequence).

V and J are TRBV7-2 and TRBJ2-3; D tentatively fits TRBD1 or TRBD2 (5 bases each). This CDR3 has 17 residues. The ends were cut back, 2 bases at V and 1 base at J, with 16 bases in the middle. Germline V gene lookup returns CDR1 SGHTA and CDR2 FQGNSA. CDR3 sequence reads: CASSLRGGSDGTDTQYF. CDR3 sequence (DNA): TGTGCCAGCAGCTTAAGGGGTGGGAGCGATGGCACAGATACGCAGTATTTT.

This clonotype turned up a few times. The chain employs TRBV6-5 and TRBJ2-7; TRBD1 matches at 9 bases. J gave up 3 bases and V 0 bases, and 6 bases lay outside the gene matches. The CDR3 consists of 16 residues. Germline V gene sequence: CDR1 MNHEY, CDR2 SVGAGI. CDR3 DNA: TGTGCCAGCAGTTACTCGACCGGGACAGGGAACTACGAGCAGTACTTC. Residues: CASSYSTGTGNYEQYF.

This clonotype was seen a few times. The CDR3 protein is CSARVSGLQASSKETQYF. The CDR3 DNA reads as TGCAGTGCTAGAGTTTCGGGTTTACAAGCGTCTTCTAAAGAGACCCAGTACTTC. The chain employs TRBV20-1 and TRBJ2-5; D is unresolved. V was pared by 1 base and J by 3 bases, with 24 bases between. The V gene's germline CDR1 is DFQATT and CDR2 SNEGSKA (reference sequence). The CDR3 extends over 18 amino acids.

In this sample, this clonotype turned up a few times. V gene TRBV12-3 or TRBV12-4 combines with J gene TRBJ2-1; perhaps TRBD2 as D (5 bases). The CDR3 loop spans 13 amino acids. Deletions cut 3 bases from V and 9 bases from J, with 12 bases between. Written as DNA, the CDR3 is TGTGCCAGCAGTTTCTGGGGAGACGGTGAGCAGTTCTTC. Protein sequence: CASSFWGDGEQFF.

The chain couples TRBV5-6 to TRBJ2-5, with D unclear. Germline assignment: CDR1 SGHDT and CDR2 YYEEEE. The V end lost 2 bases, the J end lost 0 bases, and 8 bases lay between the germline ends. There are 14 residues in the CDR3. The CDR3 region is CASSFQEHQETQYF. DNA for the CDR3: TGTGCCAGCAGCTTTCAGGAGCACCAAGAGACCCAGTACTTC.

This clonotype was recorded a few times. V and J are TRBV5-1 and TRBJ2-7; D is possibly TRBD2 (5 bases). CDR3 length: 13 amino acids. Germline CDR1 is SGHRS and CDR2 is YFSETQ. Trimming removed 0 bases at V and 6 bases at J, with 10 bases between. The CDR3 loop reads CASSLVLEREQYF. The CDR3 nucleotides read TGCGCCAGCAGCTTGGTACTAGAACGCGAGCAGTACTTC.

The chain joins TRBV18 to TRBJ1-1; possible D gene TRBD1, 6 bases. This CDR3 has 16 amino acids. The ends were cut back, 3 bases at V and 1 base at J, with 15 bases in the middle. Germline V gene sequence: CDR1 KGHSH, CDR2 LQKENI. CDR3 sequence: CASSPTGQEANTEAFF. CDR3 DNA: TGTGCCAGCTCACCGACAGGTCAGGAAGCGAACACTGAAGCTTTCTTT.

V usage is TRBV27 and J usage is TRBJ2-7; possibly TRBD1 or TRBD2 for D (7 bases each). V was trimmed by 3 bases and J by 6 bases, leaving 18 bases between them. CDR3 length: 15 residues. Germline values: CDR1 MNHEY, CDR2 SMNVEV (reference sequence). The CDR3 loop is CASSFRIGEGAEQYF. In DNA, the CDR3 is TGTGCCAGCAGTTTTCGAATCGGGGAGGGGGCCGAGCAGTACTTC.

V is TRBV3-1 and J is TRBJ2-3; tentatively, D is TRBD1 or TRBD2 (5 bases each). Trimming took off 4 bases at V and 1 base at J, with 15 bases between the two ends. CDR3 length equals 16 residues. Germline CDR1 is LGHDT and CDR2 is YNNKEL (reference sequence). CDR3 sequence reads: CASSRSGGVRTDTQYF. The CDR3 nucleotides read TGTGCCAGCAGCCGAAGTGGGGGAGTTCGCACAGATACGCAGTATTTT.

This chain uses TRBV6-5 with TRBJ2-4; the D call may be TRBD1 or TRBD2 (5 bases each). Germline CDR1 is MNHEY and CDR2 is SVGAGI. Trimming pared 3 bases from V and 0 bases from J, leaving 9 bases between. There are 15 residues in the CDR3. The CDR3 nucleotides are TGTGCCAGCAGTTATGGGGGAGTAGCCAAAAACATTCAGTACTTC. It specifies CASSYGGVAKNIQYF.

V and J are TRBV4-1 and TRBJ2-2, with D perhaps TRBD2 (5 bases). V was pared by 0 bases and J by 6 bases, with 14 bases between. Germline CDR1 is MGHRA and CDR2 is YSYEKL. The CDR3 is 16 residues long. CDR3 in DNA: TGCGCCAGCAGCCAAGAAGGGAGTAGTAATTCCGGGGAGCTGTTTTTT. It encodes CASSQEGSSNSGELFF.

The CDR3 spells CASSRGGSEQFF. In nucleotides, the CDR3 is TGTGCCAGCTCCCGAGGGGGTTCTGAGCAGTTCTTC. The chain uses TRBV18 and TRBJ2-1, with a weak D call TRBD1 (6 bases). Between the trimmed V and J ends, which lost 6 bases and 9 bases, there was a span of 12 bases. The V gene's germline CDR1 is KGHSH and CDR2 LQKENI. CDR3 size: 12 residues. Variable domain in full (rest from reference TRBV18 and TRBJ2-1): NAGVMQNPRHLVRRRGQEARLRCSPMKGHSHVYWYRQLPEEGLKFMVYLQKENIIDESGMPKERFSAEFPKEGPSILRIQQVVRGDSAAYFCASSRGGSEQFFGPGTRLTVL.

This sequence joins TRBV7-9 and TRBJ2-4; 7 bases line up with TRBD2. V was pared by 5 bases and J by 2 bases, with 9 bases of the junction left unmatched. CDR1 is SEHNR, CDR2 FQNEAQ, per germline (reference sequence). This CDR3 comprises 16 residues. The CDR3 here is CASSRHSGGTKNIQYF. Written as DNA, the CDR3 is TGTGCCAGCAGCCGTCACTCGGGGGGAACCAAAAACATTCAGTACTTC.

The genes are TRBV20-1 and TRBJ1-5; 8 bases line up with TRBD1. The CDR3 runs 12 residues. Germline CDR1 and CDR2: DFQATT and SNEGSKA (reference sequence). V lost 3 bases to trimming and J lost 9 bases; unmatched junction nucleotides: 4. As DNA, the CDR3 is TGCAGTGCTAGGGACAGGGAGCTGCCCCAGCATTTT. This encodes CSARDRELPQHF.

This clonotype was seen a few times. The J gene is TRBJ2-7, the V gene TRBV20-1, with a weak D call TRBD1 (6 bases). V dropped 0 bases and J dropped 0 bases, with 15 bases sitting between them. Germline assignment: CDR1 DFQATT and CDR2 SNEGSKA (reference sequence). The CDR3 contains 16 residues. The CDR3 DNA sequence: TGCAGTGCTAGAGATCCCTCCCAGGGGAGCTCCTACGAGCAGTACTTC. Its protein is CSARDPSQGSSYEQYF.

The rearrangement links TRBV7-9 to TRBJ2-3; D is perhaps TRBD1 (6 bases). The CDR3 is 14 residues long. Germline CDR1 and CDR2: SEHNR and FQNEAQ (reference sequence). V was trimmed by 5 bases and J by 6 bases, leaving 15 bases between them. CDR3 protein: CASSPTPRGDTQYF. The CDR3 DNA sequence: TGTGCCAGCAGCCCGACCCCGAGGGGGGATACGCAGTATTTT.

The V gene is TRBV4-1, the J gene TRBJ2-5; D is unclear. CDR1 is MGHRA and CDR2 is YSYEKL in the germline V gene. The CDR3 is made up of 14 amino acids. The V gene lost 1 base and the J gene lost 5 bases, with 11 bases spanning the gap. CDR3 coding DNA: TGCGCCAGCAGCCAAGTCTCTAGAAGGGAGACCCAGTACTTC. It translates to CASSQVSRRETQYF.

This clonotype was recorded at least ten times. This chain uses TRBV3-1 with TRBJ2-7; no definite D call. CDR1 and CDR2 (germline): LGHDT, YNNKEL (reference sequence). This CDR3 is 14 amino acids long. Deletions cut 1 base from V and 6 bases from J, with 13 bases between. In nucleotides, the CDR3 is TGTGCCAGCAGCCAAGGGAGATGGCAAAGCGAGCAGTACTTC. It codes for CASSQGRWQSEQYF.

V usage is TRBV5-1 and J usage is TRBJ2-5, with 7 bases fitting TRBD1. Germline V gene data show CDR1 as SGHRS and CDR2 as YFSETQ. The trim removed 2 bases at V and 3 bases at J, leaving 7 bases unmatched. The CDR3 is 15 amino acids. Here the CDR3 reads CASSFLNDREETQYF. DNA of the CDR3: TGCGCCAGCAGCTTTTTAAATGACAGGGAAGAGACCCAGTACTTC. The full variable domain, rest sourced from reference TRBV5-1 and TRBJ2-5, is KAGVTQTPRYLIKTRGQQVTLSCSPISGHRSVSWYQQTPGQGLQFLFEYFSETQRNKGNFPGRFSGRQFSNSRSEMNVSTLELGDSALYLCASSFLNDREETQYFGPGTRLLVL.